The 26 T cell receptor beta chains in this list originate from one sample, sequenced in a study of T cells in Graves' hyperthyroidism and ophthalmopathy. Amplified TCR beta CDR3 regions came from RNA transcripts. A first-round RT-PCR of the TCR CDR3 used the HTBI primer set. From the multiplex PCR reads, TCRdb called clonotypes with MiXCR, one entry per CDR3 protein. Among hundreds of thousands of distinct CDR3 sequences listed, about 15% were seen once. The sequenced material came from blood. Receptors were obtained from a woman aged 18-29 years with Graves' ophthalmopathy.

In its sample, this clonotype was seen many times. The chain uses TRBV11-2 and TRBJ1-1; 9 nucleotides agree with TRBD1. The CDR3 totals 17 residues. Germline V gives CDR1 SGHAT, CDR2 FQNNGV. V trimming: 0 bases; J trimming: 4 bases; junction bases outside the gene matches: 9. This CDR3 reads CASSLDFHRGPGTEAFF. CDR3 in DNA: TGTGCCAGCAGCTTAGACTTTCACAGGGGGCCGGGCACTGAAGCTTTCTTT.

This clonotype was recorded many times. This chain uses TRBV18 with TRBJ1-1; D is ambiguous. The ends were cut back, 6 bases at V and 7 bases at J, with 15 bases in the middle. The CDR3 has 13 residues. In germline, CDR1 is KGHSH, CDR2 LQKENI. CDR3 in DNA: TGTGCCAGCTCCCCTCAAACCTTGGGTGAAGCTTTCTTT. Its translation is CASSPQTLGEAFF.

V gene TRBV20-1 combines with J gene TRBJ1-2, with D perhaps TRBD1 (6 bases). The length of the CDR3 is 18 residues. Deletions cut 0 bases from V and 0 bases from J, with 20 bases between. Germline assignment: CDR1 DFQATT and CDR2 SNEGSKA (reference sequence). CDR3 sequence (DNA): TGCAGTGCTAGAGAGCAAGGGGGTAGGGGCAATCCTAACTATGGCTACACCTTC. This encodes CSAREQGGRGNPNYGYTF.

This clonotype was seen many times. The V gene is TRBV20-1, the J gene TRBJ1-1; 8 nucleotides align to TRBD1. In germline, CDR1 is DFQATT, CDR2 SNEGSKA (reference sequence). V dropped 5 bases and J dropped 0; count of bases not matched to a gene: 2. The CDR3 spans 13 residues. This CDR3 reads CSALTGVNTEAFF. The CDR3 bases are TGCAGTGCTTTGACAGGGGTGAACACTGAAGCTTTCTTT.

The gene calls are TRBV28 and TRBJ1-2; D is uncertain. Per the germline V gene, CDR1 is MDHEN and CDR2 is SYDVKM. The CDR3 covers 15 residues. The ends were cut back, 6 bases at V and 7 bases at J, with 21 bases in the middle. As DNA, the CDR3 is TGTGCCAGCAGCGTAGACCCTGACCCACAACCTGGCTACACCTTC. This codes for CASSVDPDPQPGYTF.

Concerning this clonotype itself: At one of its ends the junction is not consistent with the germline gene, which may arise from a read error. The V call is TRBV6-4, the J call TRBJ2-1; TRBD2 aligns across 8 bases. Germline V CDR1 and CDR2: MRHNA, SNTAGT. This CDR3 comprises 15 residues. The CDR3 sequence: CASGDSSGSYNEQFF. The CDR3, as DNA: TGTGCCAGCGGTGACTCTAGCGGGTCCTACAATGAGCAGTTCTTC.

This clonotype came up many times. The chain links TRBV5-1 to TRBJ2-1; 12 nucleotides agree with TRBD2. The CDR3 totals 16 residues. With 6 bases clipped from V and 8 bases from J, the junction kept 12 bases outside the gene matches. The germline gives CDR1 SGHRS, CDR2 YFSETQ. As DNA, the CDR3 is TGCGCCAGCACGCTACTAGCGGGGGGACCCTCGGATGAGCAGTTCTTC. Translating it yields CASTLLAGGPSDEQFF.

This clonotype occurred many times. The rearrangement links TRBV6-2 or TRBV6-3 to TRBJ2-1, with 10 bases identical to TRBD2. The V segment lost 4 bases and the J segment 8 bases; nucleotides outside the gene matches: 5. The CDR3 runs 14 residues. Germline V gives CDR1 MNHEY, CDR2 SVGEGT. The CDR3, as DNA: TGTGCCAGCAGTTTCTCCGGGACTAGCGATGAGCAGTTCTTC. This gives the protein CASSFSGTSDEQFF.

The CDR3 here is CASSQSARGGTEAFF. In DNA form, the CDR3 reads TGTGCCAGCAGCCAATCGGCCAGGGGCGGCACTGAAGCTTTCTTT. This chain uses TRBV16 with TRBJ1-1, with D possibly TRBD1 on 6 matching bases. Between the trimmed V and J ends, which lost 0 bases and 4 bases, there was a span of 12 bases. The CDR3 consists of 15 residues. Germline values: CDR1 KGHSY, CDR2 FQNENV.

The gene calls are TRBV11-2 and TRBJ2-3, with 11 bases matching TRBD2. The junction had 18 bases not matched to a gene; V was cut back by 7 bases and J by 6 bases. Germline CDR1 SGHAT, CDR2 FQNNGV. The CDR3 covers 18 residues. As DNA, the CDR3 is TGTGCCAGCATCAACGTCCTAGCGGGGGGTGGTACCGGGGATACGCAGTATTTT. Protein sequence: CASINVLAGGGTGDTQYF.

There are a few counts of this clonotype. V is TRBV4-1 and J is TRBJ2-7, with TRBD1 matching 7 bases. CDR3 length: 14 residues. V was clipped by 0 bases and J by 2 bases; unmatched bases: 1. Germline V lookup: CDR1 MGHRA, CDR2 YSYEKL. In nucleotides, the CDR3 is TGCGCCAGCAGCCAAGAGCAGGGGGCCTACGAGCAGTACTTC. Amino acid sequence: CASSQEQGAYEQYF.

V usage is TRBV28 and J usage is TRBJ2-7, with 7 bases fitting TRBD2. Germline loops: CDR1 MDHEN, CDR2 SYDVKM. Trimming took 5 bases from V and 5 from J; bases not matched to a gene: 12. The CDR3 length is 15 residues. As DNA, the CDR3 is TGTGCCAGCAGTCTGGGAGGGGCGAACTTCCACGAGCAGTACTTC. This sequence encodes CASSLGGANFHEQYF.

This clonotype was recorded a few times. This sequence joins TRBV6-5 and TRBJ1-4; 8 nucleotides align to TRBD1. The CDR3 contains 15 residues. Losses at the gene ends were 5 bases for V and 6 bases for J; bases not matched to a gene: 8. Germline lookup yields CDR1 MNHEY and CDR2 SVGAGI. CDR3 sequence reads: CASSHRAGGDEKLFF. The CDR3 coding sequence is TGTGCCAGCAGTCACCGGGCAGGGGGCGATGAAAAACTGTTTTTT.

There are a few counts of this clonotype. The chain uses TRBV5-6 and TRBJ2-7; possible D gene TRBD2, 6 bases. Germline V gene data show CDR1 as SGHDT and CDR2 as YYEEEE. The length of the CDR3 is 12 residues. Between the trimmed V and J ends, which lost 5 bases and 9 bases, there was a span of 15 bases. CDR3 DNA sequence: TGTGCCAGCAGTCCGGACGGAGGGGCGCAGTACTTC. Protein sequence: CASSPDGGAQYF.

Regarding this clonotype: A read error may be the cause here, since a much bigger clone is one base away. The V call is TRBV5-1, the J call TRBJ1-1; 9 nucleotides match TRBD1. The CDR3 length is 17 residues. Losses at the gene ends were 2 bases for V and 2 bases for J; bases not matched to a gene: 10. Germline V gives CDR1 SGHRS, CDR2 YFSETQ. The CDR3 DNA reads TGCGCCAGCAGCTTCTGTGGGACAGGGCTGCTTAACACTGAAGCTTTCTTT. Its translation: CASSFCGTGLLNTEAFF.

J is TRBJ2-1 and V is TRBV9; 12 bases are a match to TRBD1. Germline trimming cut 0 bases from V and 7 bases from J; bases unmatched to any gene: 8. Germline V lookup: CDR1 SGDLS, CDR2 YYNGEE. The CDR3 extends over 17 amino acids. CDR3 residues: CASSVGDRGRGVNEQFF. Here the CDR3 DNA reads TGTGCCAGCAGCGTAGGGGACAGGGGGCGAGGAGTGAATGAGCAGTTCTTC. Together with reference TRBV9 and TRBJ2-1, the CDR3 gives the full variable domain: DSGVTQTPKHLITATGQRVTLRCSPRSGDLSVYWYQQSLDQGLQFLIQYYNGEERAKGNILERFSAQQFPDLHSELNLSSLELGDSALYFCASSVGDRGRGVNEQFFGPGTRLTVL.

This clonotype was seen many times. The chain joins TRBV27 to TRBJ2-1; 10 nucleotides agree with TRBD1. Trimming removed 5 bases from V and 4 bases from J; junction bases left unmatched: 5. The CDR3 totals 15 residues. In germline, CDR1 is MNHEY, CDR2 SMNVEV (reference sequence). The CDR3 DNA follows: TGTGCCAGCAGTCCTGACAGGGGGCCTTACAATGAGCAGTTCTTC. Encoded protein: CASSPDRGPYNEQFF.

The V gene is TRBV4-1, the J gene TRBJ2-2; D not resolved. The CDR3 loop spans 17 amino acids. Trimming left V 0 bases short and J 4 bases short, with 15 bases between. Per germline, CDR1 MGHRA and CDR2 YSYEKL. The CDR3, as DNA: TGCGCCAGCAGCCAAGATCCTCCCAACCGAGGCACCGGGGAGCTGTTTTTT. Translating it yields CASSQDPPNRGTGELFF.

This clonotype was detected only a few times. The genes are TRBV20-1 and TRBJ2-7; D not certain. The length of the CDR3 is 13 residues. The germline CDR1 and CDR2 sequences are DFQATT and SNEGSKA (reference sequence). V lost 6 bases and J lost 0, with 12 bases in between. The CDR3 bases are TGCAGTGCCGTCAGGATAAGCTCCTACGAGCAGTACTTC. It encodes CSAVRISSYEQYF.

Remarks on this clonotype: The germline gene is not matched at one end of the junction; a read error may be the cause. The CDR3 nucleotides are TGCAGTGCTAGTGGAACCCGGGACACAAACCAAGAGGCCCAGTACTTC. It is translated as CSASGTRDTNQEAQYF. V gene TRBV20-1 combines with J gene TRBJ2-5; the D gene is possibly TRBD1 (6 bases). This CDR3 region has 16 residues. The germline CDR1 and CDR2 sequences are DFQATT and SNEGSKA (reference sequence).

This rearrangement joins TRBV14 to TRBJ2-1, with 7 bases that match TRBD1. The CDR3 is 17 amino acids. With 4 bases clipped from V and 1 base from J, the junction kept 10 bases outside the gene matches. CDR1 and CDR2 from the germline V gene are SGHDN and FVKESK. As DNA, the CDR3 is TGTGCCAGCAGCCCCCTCACCGGGACAGCTTCCTACAATGAGCAGTTCTTC. Protein product: CASSPLTGTASYNEQFF.

This sequence joins TRBV4-2 and TRBJ2-1; TRBD2 matches 11 bases. This CDR3 is built from 15 residues. From germline, CDR1 is LGHNA and CDR2 YNFKEQ. V shed 3 bases, J shed 6 bases, and the junction held 4 bases outside the gene matches. The CDR3 spells CASSQGGLAGNEQFF. The CDR3 DNA is TGTGCCAGCAGCCAGGGCGGACTAGCGGGCAATGAGCAGTTCTTC.

CDR3 nucleotide sequence: TGTGCCACCAGATCCGGTGAGCAAGAGACCCAGTACTTC. Amino acid sequence: CATRSGEQETQYF. The chain joins TRBV15 to TRBJ2-5; no clear D. The germline V and J ends were trimmed by 6 bases and 2 bases, with 10 bases remaining between them. Germline values: CDR1 LNHNV, CDR2 YYDKDF (reference sequence). The CDR3 sequence is 13 residues long.

This clonotype was observed many times. The V and J genes are TRBV28 and TRBJ1-5, with 9 nucleotides matching TRBD1. V lost 3 bases and J lost 2; bases outside the gene matches: 17. This CDR3 contains 20 residues. Germline V gene lookup returns CDR1 MDHEN and CDR2 SYDVKM. DNA for the CDR3: TGTGCCAGCAGTTTCCCCCCACAGGGGGCGGAAGTAGATGGCAATCAGCCCCAGCATTTT. This gives the protein CASSFPPQGAEVDGNQPQHF.

This clonotype was picked up many times. The V call is TRBV30, the J call TRBJ2-7, with D tentatively TRBD2 (5 bases). V lost 2 bases to trimming and J lost 0 bases, with 8 bases between them. Germline V lookup: CDR1 GTSNPN, CDR2 SVGIG (reference sequence). This CDR3 spans 13 amino acids. CDR3 amino acids: CAWSLGSSYEQYF. Written as DNA, the CDR3 is TGTGCCTGGAGTCTAGGGAGCTCCTACGAGCAGTACTTC.

This clonotype was picked up many times. The chain couples TRBV7-7 to TRBJ1-2, with TRBD1 matching 7 bases. The CDR3 runs to 14 residues. Germline CDR1 and CDR2: SSHAT and FNYEAQ (reference sequence). The CDR3 protein is CASSPGQTDYGYTF. The CDR3 coding sequence is TGTGCTAGCTCCCCGGGACAGACTGACTATGGCTACACCTTC. Looking up the rest from reference TRBV7-7 and TRBJ1-2 gives the full variable domain: GAGVSQSPRYKVTKRGQDVTLRCDPISSHATLYWYQQALGQGPEFLTYFNYEAQPDKSGLPSDRFSAERPEGSISTLTIQRTEQRDSAMYRCASSPGQTDYGYTFGSGTRLTVV.